This T cell receptor (beta chain) was identified in a study of CD8 T cells in ankylosing spondylitis. Study-level findings and limits: Disease-linked clones, CD8+, were relatively rare in peripheral blood. Matched ankylosing spondylitis synovial fluid reportedly showed significant enrichment of disease-linked clones. Earlier reports found some motif variants in synovial fluid and blood in reactive arthritis.

With respect to this clonotype: The target antigen is unknown.

V was clipped by 3 bases and J by 0 bases, with 12 bases between them. Germline V gene sequence: CDR1 SGHAT, CDR2 FQDESV (reference sequence). The length of the CDR3 is 15 residues. It was by quantitative 5'-RACE with molecular barcodes that TCR beta libraries were made. TCRdb re-analysed the 5' RACE reads in MiXCR, keeping a single row per CDR3 protein. Of about 150,000 distinct CDR3 sequences in the sample, 40% to 50% were seen once. Input material: synovial fluid, either unsorted or a sorted T cell fraction (not recorded which). The genes are TRBV11-1 and TRBJ2-7; D not certain. This receptor was identified in a male donor with ankylosing spondylitis. The CDR3 loop reads CASSFFDESSYEQYF. Written as DNA, the CDR3 is TGTGCCAGCAGCTTTTTCGACGAGAGCTCCTACGAGCAGTACTTC.